Detailed here is one TCR beta chain. Its antigen is not known. The data were obtained in a study of T cells in Graves' hyperthyroidism and ophthalmopathy. Study conclusions and caveats: For ophthalmopathy, model prediction preceded onset by a median 6.5 months. Separation of ophthalmopathy from stable hyperthyroidism was achieved by a 13 V-J model.

Germline-derived CDR1 and CDR2 are KGHDR and SFDVKD. V lost 4 bases and J lost 3, with 14 bases in between. The CDR3 covers 15 residues. RNA transcripts provided the source from which TCR beta CDR3 regions were amplified. In the first-round RT-PCR of the TCR CDR3, the HTBI primer set was used. TCRdb re-called the multiplex PCR reads through MiXCR, storing one row per CDR3 protein. The repertoire includes about 760,000 distinct CDR3 sequences, 35% of them detected once, and around a third sits in the top ten. No ophthalmopathy progression within 18 months constituted stable Graves' hyperthyroidism. The sequence came from a woman in her thirties or forties with Graves' hyperthyroidism. This sequence joins TRBV24-1 and TRBJ2-5, with D unresolved. Material: blood. CDR3 sequence reads: CATSDSGEVEETQYF. The CDR3 nucleotides are TGTGCCACCAGTGACTCTGGGGAAGTCGAAGAGACCCAGTACTTC.